This TCR beta chain was profiled in a study of blood T cell repertoires in COVID-19. For the study at large: The origin of the acute and convalescent COVID-19 samples was the United States, Italy and Spain. In each case, the material was cDNA or gDNA derived from T cells, B-cell-depleted T cells, or PBMCs.

This clone was counted a few times. Per the study methods: Reference gene primers were amplified, and this amplification served to estimate nucleated cell counts. The protocol was immunoSEQ multiplex PCR, while the TCRdb copy is restricted to in-frame clones and leaves out a portion. The DNA gave D and trimming, while V, J and clone size come from that table. The sample has approximately 58,000 clones, about 76% seen once. This CDR3 is built from 13 residues. V lost 8 bases and J 4 bases, leaving 14 bases between the germline ends. The specimen was peripheral blood. The TCR sequence derives from a man aged 65 to 79 with active or convalescent COVID-19. The rearrangement joins TRBV12-3 or TRBV12-4 to TRBJ1-1, with no clear D. This CDR3 is CASLSGLGTEAFF. The CDR3 DNA is TGTGCCAGCCTTTCGGGTTTGGGCACTGAAGCTTTCTTT.